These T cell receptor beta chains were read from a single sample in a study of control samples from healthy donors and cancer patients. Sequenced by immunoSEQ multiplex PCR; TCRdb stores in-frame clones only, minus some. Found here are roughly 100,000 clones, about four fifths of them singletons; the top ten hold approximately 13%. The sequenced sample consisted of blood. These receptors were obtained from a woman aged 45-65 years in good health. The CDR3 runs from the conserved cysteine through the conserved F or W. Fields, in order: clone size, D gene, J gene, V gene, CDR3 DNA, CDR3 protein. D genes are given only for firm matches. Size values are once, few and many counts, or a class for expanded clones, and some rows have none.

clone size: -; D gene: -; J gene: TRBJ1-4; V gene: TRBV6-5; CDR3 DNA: TGTGCCAGCAGTCGAGACAGAAATGAAAAACTGTTTTTT; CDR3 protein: CASSRDRNEKLFF
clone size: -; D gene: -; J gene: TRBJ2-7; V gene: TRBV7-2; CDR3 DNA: TGTGCCAGCAGCTCCGGAATCTACGAGCAGTACTTC; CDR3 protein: CASSSGIYEQYF
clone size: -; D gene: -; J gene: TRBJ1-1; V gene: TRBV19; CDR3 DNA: TGTGCCAGTAGTATAGAGGCAGCCCCGAACACTGAAGCTTTCTTT; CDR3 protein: CASSIEAAPNTEAFF
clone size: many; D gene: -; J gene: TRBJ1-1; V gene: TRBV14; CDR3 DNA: TGTGCCAGCAGCCCCGACCCATGGAACACTGAAGCTTTCTTT; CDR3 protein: CASSPDPWNTEAFF
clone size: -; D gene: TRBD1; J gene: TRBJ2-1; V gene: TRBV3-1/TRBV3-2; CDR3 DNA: TGTGCCAGCAGCCCCCGGGACAGGTCAGGTGAGCAGTTCTTC; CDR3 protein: CASSPRDRSGEQFF
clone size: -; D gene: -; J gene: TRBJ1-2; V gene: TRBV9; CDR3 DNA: TGTGCCAGCAGCGTAAACGGGGGGAATGGCTACACCTTC; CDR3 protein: CASSVNGGNGYTF
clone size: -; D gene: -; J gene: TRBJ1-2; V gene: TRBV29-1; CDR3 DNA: TGCAGCGTCTCCGGAGGAAACTATGGCTACACCTTC; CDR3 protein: CSVSGGNYGYTF
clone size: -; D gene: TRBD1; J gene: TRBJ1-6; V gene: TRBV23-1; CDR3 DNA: TGCGCCAGCAGTCAATGGGACAGCAGGGAGAATTCACCCCTCCACTTT; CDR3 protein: CASSQWDSRENSPLHF
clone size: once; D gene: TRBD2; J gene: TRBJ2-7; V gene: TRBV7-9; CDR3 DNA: TGTGCCAGCAGCGCGACTAGCGGGGGGGGCGAGCAGTACTTC; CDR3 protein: CASSATSGGGEQYF
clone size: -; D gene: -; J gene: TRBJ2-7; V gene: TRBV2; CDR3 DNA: TGTGCCAGCAGTGAAACAGGACTCGCCTACGAGCAGTACTTC; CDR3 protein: CASSETGLAYEQYF
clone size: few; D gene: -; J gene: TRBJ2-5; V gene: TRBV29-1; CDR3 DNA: TGCAGCGTATCACAGGGTCGAGCAGGAGAGACCCAGTACTTC; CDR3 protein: CSVSQGRAGETQYF
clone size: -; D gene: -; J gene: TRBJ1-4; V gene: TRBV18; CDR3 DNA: TGTGCCAGCTCACGCGGAGAGGTTGCAACTAATGAAAAACTGTTTTTT; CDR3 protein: CASSRGEVATNEKLFF
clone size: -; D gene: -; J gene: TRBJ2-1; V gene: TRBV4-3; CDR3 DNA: TGCGCCAGCAGCCAAAGGGGGGTTTACAATGAGCAGTTCTTC; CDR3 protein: CASSQRGVYNEQFF
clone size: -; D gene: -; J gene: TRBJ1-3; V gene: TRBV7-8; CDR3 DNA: TGTGCCAGCAGCTTAAACCCAGGGGCAGGAAACACCATATATTTT; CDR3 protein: CASSLNPGAGNTIYF
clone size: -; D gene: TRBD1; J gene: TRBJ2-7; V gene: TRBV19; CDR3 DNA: TGTGCCAGTACCCCCTCGGCAGGGGGCTACGAGCAGTACTTC; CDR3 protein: CASTPSAGGYEQYF
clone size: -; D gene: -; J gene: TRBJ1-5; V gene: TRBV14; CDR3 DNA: TGTGCCAGCAGGGAGAAAAAGACAGGTTATAGCAATCAGCCCCAGCATTTT; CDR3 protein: CASREKKTGYSNQPQHF
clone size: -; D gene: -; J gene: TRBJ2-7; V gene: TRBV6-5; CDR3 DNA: TGTGCCAGCAGTTACTCAACAGTTTACCCCTCCTACGAGCAGTACTTC; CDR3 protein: CASSYSTVYPSYEQYF
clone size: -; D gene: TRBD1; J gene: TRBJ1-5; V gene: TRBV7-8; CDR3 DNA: TGTGCCAGCAGCTTAGCGACAGGGAAAGCCCAGCCCCAGCATTTT; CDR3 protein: CASSLATGKAQPQHF
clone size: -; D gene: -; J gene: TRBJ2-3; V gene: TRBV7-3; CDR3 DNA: TGTGCCAGCAGTCCGGGGTCGGGGCCCACAGATACGCAGTATTTT; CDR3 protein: CASSPGSGPTDTQYF
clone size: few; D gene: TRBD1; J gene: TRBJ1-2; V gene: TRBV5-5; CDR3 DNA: TGTGCCAGCAGCAAAATTGTACGGGACAGGGTCGTTGACTATGGCTACACCTTC; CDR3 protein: CASSKIVRDRVVDYGYTF
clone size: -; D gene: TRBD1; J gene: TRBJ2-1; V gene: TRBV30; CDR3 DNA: TGTGCCTGGTCCCGGGGCGGACAGGGGGACAATGAGCAGTTCTTC; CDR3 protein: CAWSRGGQGDNEQFF
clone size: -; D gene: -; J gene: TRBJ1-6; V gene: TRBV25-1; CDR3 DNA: TGTGCCAGCAGTGCCAACGACCCTGGTCTGGGTACACCCCTCCACTTT; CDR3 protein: CASSANDPGLGTPLHF
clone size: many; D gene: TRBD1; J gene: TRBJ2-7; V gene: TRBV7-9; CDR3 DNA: TGTGCCAGCAGCTCGAGGACAGGGGGTCTCGAGCAGTACTTC; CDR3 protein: CASSSRTGGLEQYF
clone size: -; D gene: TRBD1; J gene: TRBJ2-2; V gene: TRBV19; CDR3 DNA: TGTGCCAGTAGAAGGGACAGGGGTTGGACAGACACCGGGGAGCTGTTTTTT; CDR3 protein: CASRRDRGWTDTGELFF
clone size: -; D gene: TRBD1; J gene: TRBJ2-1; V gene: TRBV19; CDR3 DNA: TGTGCCAGTAGTATTAACGGGCAGGGGGCTAATGAGCAGTTCTTC; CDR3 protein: CASSINGQGANEQFF
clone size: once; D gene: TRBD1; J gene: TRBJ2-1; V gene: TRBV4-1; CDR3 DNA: TGCGCCAGCAGCCATAAGCCCGGGACAGGGATCGGTAATGAGCAGTTCTTC; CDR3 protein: CASSHKPGTGIGNEQFF
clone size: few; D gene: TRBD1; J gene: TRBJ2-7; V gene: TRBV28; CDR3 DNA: TGTGCCAGCAGCCCTGGGACAGGAGGTGAGCAGTACTTC; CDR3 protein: CASSPGTGGEQYF
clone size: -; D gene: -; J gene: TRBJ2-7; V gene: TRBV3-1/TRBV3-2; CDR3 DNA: TGTGCCAGCAGCCAAGGCTACGAGCAGTACTTC; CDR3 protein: CASSQGYEQYF
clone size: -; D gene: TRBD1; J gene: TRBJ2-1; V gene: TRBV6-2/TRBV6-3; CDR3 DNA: TGTGCCAGCAGTTTGGGACAGTTCTCCTACAATGAGCAGTTCTTC; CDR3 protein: CASSLGQFSYNEQFF
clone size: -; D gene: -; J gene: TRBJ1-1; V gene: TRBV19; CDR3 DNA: TGTGCCAGTAGACCGGGCGGGGGGTACACTGAAGCTTTCTTT; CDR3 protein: CASRPGGGYTEAFF
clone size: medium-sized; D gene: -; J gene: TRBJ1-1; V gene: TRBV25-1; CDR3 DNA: TGTGCCAGCAGGAGGGGGGGCGGCACTGAAGCTTTCTTT; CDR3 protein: CASRRGGGTEAFF
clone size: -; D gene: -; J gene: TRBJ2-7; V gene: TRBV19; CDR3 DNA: TGTGCCACCACGGGCGGAGTGAGCTCCTACGAGCAGTACTTC; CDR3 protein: CATTGGVSSYEQYF
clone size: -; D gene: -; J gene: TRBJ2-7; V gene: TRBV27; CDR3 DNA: TGTGCCAGCAGTTTAACGGCGGGACTTTTCTACGAGCAGTACTTC; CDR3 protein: CASSLTAGLFYEQYF
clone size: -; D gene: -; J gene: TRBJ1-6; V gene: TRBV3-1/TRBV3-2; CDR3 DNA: TGTGCCAGCAGCCAAGGGCAGGGTTCCAATTCACCCCTCCACTTT; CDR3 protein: CASSQGQGSNSPLHF
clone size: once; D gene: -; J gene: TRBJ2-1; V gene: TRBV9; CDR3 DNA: TGTGCCAGCAGCCCCCATCAGGAGCAGTTCTTC; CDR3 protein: CASSPHQEQFF
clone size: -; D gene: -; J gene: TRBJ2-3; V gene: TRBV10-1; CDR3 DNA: TGCGCCAACTGTACAGATACGCAGTATTTT; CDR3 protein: CANCTDTQYF
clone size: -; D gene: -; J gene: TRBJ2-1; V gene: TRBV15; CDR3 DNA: TGTGCCACCAGCCTCTCCTTAGACAGGAACAATGAGCAGTTCTTC; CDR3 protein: CATSLSLDRNNEQFF
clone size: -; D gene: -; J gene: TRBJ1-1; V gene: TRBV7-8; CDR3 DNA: TGTGCCAGCACCCTTGGGGGTCGGGGGCACGGTGAAGCTTTCTTT; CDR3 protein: CASTLGGRGHGEAFF
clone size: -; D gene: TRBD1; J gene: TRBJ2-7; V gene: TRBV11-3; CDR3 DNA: TGTGCCAGCAGCCAAGGGACAGGGGGCGAGCAGTACTTC; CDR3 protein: CASSQGTGGEQYF
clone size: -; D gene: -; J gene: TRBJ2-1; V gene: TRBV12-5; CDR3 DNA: TGTGCTAGTGGCCCCGGCGGACCCTCCCGAGGGGATGAGCAGTTCTTC; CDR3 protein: CASGPGGPSRGDEQFF
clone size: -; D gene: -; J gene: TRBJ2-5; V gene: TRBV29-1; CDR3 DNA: TGCAGCGTTGAAGATCCAGGCCTCCAAGAGACCCAGTACTTC; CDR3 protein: CSVEDPGLQETQYF
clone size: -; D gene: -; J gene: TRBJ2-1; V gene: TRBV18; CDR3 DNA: TGTGCCAGCTCACCATTACGGTCCCCAGATAGCAATGAGCAGTTCTTC; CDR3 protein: CASSPLRSPDSNEQFF
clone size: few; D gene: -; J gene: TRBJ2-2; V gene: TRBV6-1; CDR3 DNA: TGTGCCAGCAGTGAAAACTACAGGGTAGGGGTGGACACCGGGGAGCTGTTTTTT; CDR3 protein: CASSENYRVGVDTGELFF
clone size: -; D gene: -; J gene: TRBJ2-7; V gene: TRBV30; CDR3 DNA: TGTGCCTGGAGTGCCGGAGGGGGAGAGCAGTACTTC; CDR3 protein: CAWSAGGGEQYF
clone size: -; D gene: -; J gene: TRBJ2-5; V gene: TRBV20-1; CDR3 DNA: TGCAGTGCTAGTGGGGGAGTCCAAGAGACCCAGTACTTC; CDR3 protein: CSASGGVQETQYF
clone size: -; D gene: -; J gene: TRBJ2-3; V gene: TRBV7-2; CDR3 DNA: TGTGCCAGCAGCTTATATCTTTCCACAGATACGCAGTATTTT; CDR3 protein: CASSLYLSTDTQYF
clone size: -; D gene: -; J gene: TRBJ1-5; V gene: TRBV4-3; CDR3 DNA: TGCGCCAGCAGCCAAGAGATCGAGTGGCCCCAGCATTTT; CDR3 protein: CASSQEIEWPQHF
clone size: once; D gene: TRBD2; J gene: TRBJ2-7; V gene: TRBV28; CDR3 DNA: TGTGCCAGCTCCTCCAGCGGGAGGTGGGAGCAGTACTTC; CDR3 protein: CASSSSGRWEQYF
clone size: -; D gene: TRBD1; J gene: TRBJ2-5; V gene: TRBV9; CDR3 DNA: TGTGCCAGCAGCGTCACAGGGGGCCGGGAGACCCAGTACTTC; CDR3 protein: CASSVTGGRETQYF
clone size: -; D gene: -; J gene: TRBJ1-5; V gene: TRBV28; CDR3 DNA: TGTGCCAGCAAAAAGGGGGAGATCAATCAGTCCCAGCATTTT; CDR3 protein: CASKKGEINQSQHF
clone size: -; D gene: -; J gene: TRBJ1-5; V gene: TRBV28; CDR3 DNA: TGTGCCAGCAGTTTAACAGGGACCAATCAGCCCCAGCATTTT; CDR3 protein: CASSLTGTNQPQHF
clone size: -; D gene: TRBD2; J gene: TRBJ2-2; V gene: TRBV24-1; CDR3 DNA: TGTGCCACCAGTGATTCCGGACTAGCGGGGGGAATCGCCACCGGGGAGCTGTTTTTT; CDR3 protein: CATSDSGLAGGIATGELFF
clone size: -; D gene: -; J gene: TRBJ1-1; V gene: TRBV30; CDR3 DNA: TGTGCCTGGAGTGTTCAAATACAGGGAAACACTGAAGCTTTCTTT; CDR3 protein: CAWSVQIQGNTEAFF
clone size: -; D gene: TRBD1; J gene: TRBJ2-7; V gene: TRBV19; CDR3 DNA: TGTGCCAGTAGTCCCTGGACAGGGCAGCGGGAGCAGTACTTC; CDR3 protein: CASSPWTGQREQYF
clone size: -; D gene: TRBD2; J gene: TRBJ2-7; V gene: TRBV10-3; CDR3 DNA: TGTGCCATCAGTGAGGGCATACTAGCGGGGAGCTCCTACGAGCAGTACTTC; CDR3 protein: CAISEGILAGSSYEQYF
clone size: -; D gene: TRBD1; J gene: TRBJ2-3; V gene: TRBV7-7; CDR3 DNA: TGTGCTTCCTCCAGGGGGTACACAGATACGCAGTATTTT; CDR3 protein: CASSRGYTDTQYF
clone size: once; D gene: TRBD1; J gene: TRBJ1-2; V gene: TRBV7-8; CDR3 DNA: TGTGCCAGCAGTTTGAACGACAGGGATGGCTACACCTTC; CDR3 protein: CASSLNDRDGYTF
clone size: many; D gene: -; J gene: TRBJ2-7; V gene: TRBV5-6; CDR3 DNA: TGTGCCAGCAGCCCCCACATTGGGGGGTTCGAGCAGTACTTC; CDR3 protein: CASSPHIGGFEQYF